The rows below give T cell receptor beta chains drawn from one sample of a study of blood T cell repertoires in COVID-19. The data were produced by immunoSEQ multiplex PCR, yet TCRdb's version contains in-frame clones alone and is incomplete. The table includes a few hundred thousand clones, approximately 88% detected once. Sequences were obtained from peripheral blood. Receptors originate from a woman aged 45-59 years with COVID-19, enrolled during active disease. The CDR3 runs from the conserved cysteine through the conserved F or W. The D gene is left open where the match is weak. Clone sizes are given selectively: once, few, many, or a class where the clone is expanded.

v_gene	abundance	d_gene	j_gene	CDR3aa	CDR3nt
TRBV5-1	.	TRBD1	TRBJ2-1	CASSPRQGSSYNEQFF	TGCGCCAGCAGCCCGAGACAGGGTAGCTCCTACAATGAGCAGTTCTTC
TRBV5-5	.	TRBD1	TRBJ2-7	CASTVTGGGYEQYF	TGTGCCAGCACCGTGACAGGGGGCGGCTACGAGCAGTACTTC
TRBV24-1	.	.	TRBJ2-3	CATSDSGTSTDTQYF	TGTGCCACCAGTGACTCCGGGACTAGCACAGATACGCAGTATTTT
TRBV4-1	.	.	TRBJ2-2	CASSQVIRYIGNTGELFF	TGCGCCAGCAGCCAAGTAATCAGGTATATAGGGAACACCGGGGAGCTGTTTTTT
TRBV2	.	TRBD2	TRBJ2-5	CASRGGVETQYF	TGTGCCAGCAGGGGGGGGGTAGAGACCCAGTACTTC
TRBV12-3/TRBV12-4	.	TRBD1	TRBJ1-1	CASSPLQGEGFF	TGTGCCAGCAGTCCGTTACAGGGGGAAGGTTTCTTT
TRBV5-1	.	.	TRBJ1-3	CASSLAGVHRGNTIYF	TGCGCCAGCAGCTTGGCCGGGGTCCATCGGGGAAACACCATATATTTT
TRBV10-3	.	TRBD1	TRBJ2-3	CAISPGQDTDTQYF	TGTGCCATCAGCCCGGGACAGGACACAGATACGCAGTATTTT
TRBV19	.	.	TRBJ1-2	CASSILRGEAFNYGYTF	TGTGCCAGTAGTATCTTACGCGGGGAAGCTTTTAACTATGGCTACACCTTC
TRBV30	.	TRBD2	TRBJ2-3	CAWRLAGAHTDTQYF	TGTGCCTGGCGACTAGCGGGGGCCCACACAGATACGCAGTATTTT
TRBV4-1	few	.	TRBJ1-6	CASSPWERRRSDSPLHF	TGCGCCAGCAGCCCATGGGAGAGGAGACGAAGCGATTCACCCCTCCACTTT
TRBV23-1	.	.	TRBJ2-3	CASKICSMGATLSSTDTQYF	TGCGCCAGCAAGATTTGTTCTATGGGGGCCACCTTGTCTAGCACAGATACGCAGTATTTT
TRBV13	.	TRBD1	TRBJ1-2	CASSLVTGDGYTF	TGTGCCAGCAGCTTAGTCACAGGGGATGGCTACACCTTC
TRBV6-1	.	.	TRBJ1-2	CASSEYGGDGYTF	TGTGCCAGCAGTGAATACGGAGGGGATGGCTACACCTTC
TRBV19	.	TRBD2	TRBJ2-3	CASSSRRGGSTDTQYF	TGTGCCAGTAGCTCCCGTCGGGGGGGGAGCACAGATACGCAGTATTTT
TRBV30	.	.	TRBJ2-7	CAWSVSAVLYEQYF	TGTGCCTGGAGTGTAAGTGCGGTCCTCTACGAGCAGTACTTC
TRBV7-3	.	TRBD1	TRBJ1-6	CASSTGQRNSPLHF	TGTGCCAGCAGCACGGGACAGAGGAATTCACCCCTCCACTTT
TRBV5-8	.	.	TRBJ1-2	CASSFLADYGYTF	TGTGCCAGCAGCTTTTTGGCAGACTATGGCTACACCTTC
TRBV2	.	TRBD1	TRBJ1-2	CASNRQGADGYTF	TGTGCCAGCAATAGACAGGGGGCTGATGGCTACACCTTC
TRBV3-1/TRBV3-2	.	.	TRBJ2-3	CASSSLEQASTDTQYF	TGTGCCAGCAGCTCTTTAGAACAGGCTAGCACAGATACGCAGTATTTT
TRBV21-1	.	.	TRBJ2-3	CASSNEQRASDTQYF	TGTGCCAGCAGCAATGAACAGAGGGCCTCAGATACGCAGTATTTT
TRBV6-5	.	TRBD1	TRBJ2-1	CASSRDRVSYNEQFF	TGTGCCAGCAGCCGGGACAGGGTGTCCTACAATGAGCAGTTCTTC
TRBV5-6	.	.	TRBJ1-5	CASSLTGLNQPQHF	TGTGCCAGCAGCTTAACCGGGTTGAATCAGCCCCAGCATTTT